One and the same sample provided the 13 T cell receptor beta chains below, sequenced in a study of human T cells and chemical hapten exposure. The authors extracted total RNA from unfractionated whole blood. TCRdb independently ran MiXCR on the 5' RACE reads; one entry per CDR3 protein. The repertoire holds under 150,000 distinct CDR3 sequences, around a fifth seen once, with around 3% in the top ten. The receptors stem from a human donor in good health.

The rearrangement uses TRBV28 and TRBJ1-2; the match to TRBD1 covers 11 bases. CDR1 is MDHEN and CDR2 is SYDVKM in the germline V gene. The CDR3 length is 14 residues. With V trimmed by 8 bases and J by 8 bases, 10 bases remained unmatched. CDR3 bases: TGTGCCAGCGGTTGGACAGGGGGCTCGGGGGGCTACACCTTC. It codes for CASGWTGGSGGYTF.

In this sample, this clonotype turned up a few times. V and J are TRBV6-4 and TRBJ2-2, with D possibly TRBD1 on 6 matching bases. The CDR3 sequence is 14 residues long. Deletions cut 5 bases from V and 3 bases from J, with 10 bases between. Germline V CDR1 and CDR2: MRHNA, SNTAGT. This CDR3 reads CASSLGADTGELFF. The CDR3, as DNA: TGTGCCAGCAGTCTGGGGGCGGACACCGGGGAGCTGTTTTTT.

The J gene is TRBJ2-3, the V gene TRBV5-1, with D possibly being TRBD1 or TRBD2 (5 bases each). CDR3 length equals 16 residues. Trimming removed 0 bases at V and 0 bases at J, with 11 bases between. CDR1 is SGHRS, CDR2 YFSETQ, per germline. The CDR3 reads CASSLAGASSTDTQYF. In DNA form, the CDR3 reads TGCGCCAGCAGCTTGGCCGGGGCGTCTAGCACAGATACGCAGTATTTT.

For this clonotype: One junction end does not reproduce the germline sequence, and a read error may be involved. CDR3: CASSQDWGARTEAFF. The CDR3 DNA reads TGTGCCAGCAGTCAAGATTGGGGGGCGAGGACTGAAGCTTTCTTT. This chain connects TRBV14 to TRBJ1-1, with D possibly matching TRBD1 (6 bases). The CDR3 consists of 15 residues. The germline V gene has CDR1 SGHDN and CDR2 FVKESK.

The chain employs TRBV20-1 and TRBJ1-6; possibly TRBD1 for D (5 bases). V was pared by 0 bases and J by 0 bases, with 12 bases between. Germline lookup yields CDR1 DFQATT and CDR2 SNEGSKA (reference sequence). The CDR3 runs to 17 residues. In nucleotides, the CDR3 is TGCAGTGCTAGAGATCTAGGGGCGAGCTCCTATAATTCACCCCTCCACTTT. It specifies CSARDLGASSYNSPLHF.

The DNA of the CDR3 is TGTGCCTGGGGAGGACTAGCCAAAAACATTCAGTACTTC. As protein: CAWGGLAKNIQYF. The V gene is TRBV30, the J gene TRBJ2-4; perhaps TRBD2 as D (5 bases). V was pared by 5 bases and J by 0 bases, with 8 bases between. The CDR3 covers 13 residues. Germline lookup yields CDR1 GTSNPN and CDR2 SVGIG (reference sequence). The entire variable domain, with the rest obtained from reference TRBV30 and TRBJ2-4, is as follows: SQTIHQWPATLVQPVGSPLSLECTVEGTSNPNLYWYRQAAGRGLQLLFYSVGIGQISSEVPQNLSASRPQDRQFILSSKKLLLSDSGFYLCAWGGLAKNIQYFGAGTRLSVL.

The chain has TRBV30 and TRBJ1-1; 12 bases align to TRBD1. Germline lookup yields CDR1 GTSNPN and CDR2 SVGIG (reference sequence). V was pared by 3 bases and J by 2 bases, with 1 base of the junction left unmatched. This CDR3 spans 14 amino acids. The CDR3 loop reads CAWRGTGGNTEAFF. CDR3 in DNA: TGTGCCTGGAGGGGGACAGGGGGCAACACTGAAGCTTTCTTT.

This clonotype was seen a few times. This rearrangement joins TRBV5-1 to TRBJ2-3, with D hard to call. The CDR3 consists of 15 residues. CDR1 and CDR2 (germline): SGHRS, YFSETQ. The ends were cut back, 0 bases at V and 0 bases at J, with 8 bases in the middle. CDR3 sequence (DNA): TGCGCCAGCAGCTTGGACAGCTCTAGCACAGATACGCAGTATTTT. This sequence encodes CASSLDSSSTDTQYF.

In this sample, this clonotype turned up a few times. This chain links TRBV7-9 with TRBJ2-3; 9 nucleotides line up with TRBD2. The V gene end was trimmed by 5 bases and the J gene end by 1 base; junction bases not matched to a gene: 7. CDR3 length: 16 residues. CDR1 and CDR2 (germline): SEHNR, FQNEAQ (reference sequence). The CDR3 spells CASSPVAGAGTDTQYF. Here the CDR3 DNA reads TGTGCCAGCAGCCCCGTAGCGGGAGCGGGCACAGATACGCAGTATTTT.

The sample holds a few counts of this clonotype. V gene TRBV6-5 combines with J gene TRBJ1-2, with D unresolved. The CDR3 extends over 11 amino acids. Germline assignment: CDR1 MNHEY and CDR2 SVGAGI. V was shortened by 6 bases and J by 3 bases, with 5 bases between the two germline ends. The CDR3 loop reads CASRRDYGYTF. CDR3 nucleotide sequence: TGTGCCAGCAGGAGGGACTATGGCTACACCTTC.

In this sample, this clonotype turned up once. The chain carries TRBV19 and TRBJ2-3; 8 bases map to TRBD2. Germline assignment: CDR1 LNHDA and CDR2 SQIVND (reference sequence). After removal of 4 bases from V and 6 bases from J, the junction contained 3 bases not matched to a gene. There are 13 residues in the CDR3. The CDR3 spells CASSSRLADTQYF. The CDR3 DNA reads TGTGCCAGTAGTAGCAGACTAGCGGATACGCAGTATTTT. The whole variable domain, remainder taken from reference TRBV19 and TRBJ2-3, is DGGITQSPKYLFRKEGQNVTLSCEQNLNHDAMYWYRQDPGQGLRLIYYSQIVNDFQKGDIAEGYSVSREKKESFPLTVTSAQKNPTAFYLCASSSRLADTQYFGPGTRLTVL.

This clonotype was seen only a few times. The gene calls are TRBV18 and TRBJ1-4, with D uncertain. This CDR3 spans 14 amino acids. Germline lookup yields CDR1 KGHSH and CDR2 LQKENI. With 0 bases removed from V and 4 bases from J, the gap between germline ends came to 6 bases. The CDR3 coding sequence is TGTGCCAGCTCACCACCGCAGGTTAATGAAAAACTGTTTTTT. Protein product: CASSPPQVNEKLFF.

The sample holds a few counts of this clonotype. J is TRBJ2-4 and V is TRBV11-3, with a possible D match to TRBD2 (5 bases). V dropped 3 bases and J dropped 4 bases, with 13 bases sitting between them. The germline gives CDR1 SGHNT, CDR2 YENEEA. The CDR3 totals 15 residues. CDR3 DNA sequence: TGTGCCAGCAGCTTCCCTAAAAGGAGGAAAAACATTCAGTACTTC. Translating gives CASSFPKRRKNIQYF. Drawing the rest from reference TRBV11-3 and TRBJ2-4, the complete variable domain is EAGVVQSPRYKIIEKKQPVAFWCNPISGHNTLYWYLQNLGQGPELLIRYENEEAVDDSQLPKDRFSAERLKGVDSTLKIQPAELGDSAVYLCASSFPKRRKNIQYFGAGTRLSVL.